Listed below are T cell receptor beta chains from one sample, sequenced in a study of Graves' ophthalmopathy and Graves' hyperthyroidism. TCRdb passed the multiplex PCR reads through MiXCR, listing each CDR3 protein once. Among about 410,000 distinct CDR3 sequences listed, roughly 18% were seen once. Source material: peripheral blood. The receptors here all came from a woman in her late teens or twenties with Graves' ophthalmopathy. Both conserved end residues are part of each CDR3. D genes are given only for firm matches. Rows give clone size only sometimes, using once, few, many, or a class for an expanded clone.

clone_size	d_call	j_call	v_call	cdr3_nt	cdr3_aa
many	NA	TRBJ1-5	TRBV5-1	TGCGCCAGCAGCCCCGTTGGTCAGCCCCAGCATTTT	CASSPVGQPQHF
many	NA	TRBJ2-5	TRBV6-1	TGTGCCAGCAGTCTCCGGGACACCTCGTTGCAGACCCAGTACTTC	CASSLRDTSLQTQYF
many	NA	TRBJ1-1	TRBV5-1	TGCGCCAGCAGCTTAGGATTGGACACTAGGAACACTGAAGCTTTCTTT	CASSLGLDTRNTEAFF
many	NA	TRBJ1-6	TRBV28	TGTGCCAGCAGTTTCGAAGGGAATATCGGGCCCCTCCACTTT	CASSFEGNIGPLHF
many	NA	TRBJ1-1	TRBV20-1	TGCAGTGCCCCCGGGAGGGGTGCTGAAGCTTTCTTT	CSAPGRGAEAFF
many	TRBD1	TRBJ1-1	TRBV28	TGTGCCAGCAGTATGGACAGGGAGTACACTGAAGCTTTCTTT	CASSMDREYTEAFF
many	TRBD2	TRBJ2-7	TRBV5-5	TGTGCCAGCAGCTTGGGGCTACTAGCGGGAGCTTACGAGCAGTACTTC	CASSLGLLAGAYEQYF
NA	NA	TRBJ1-2	TRBV12-3/TRBV12-4	TGTGCCAGCAGTTCAGCAGCAGCCTATGGCTACACCTTC	CASSSAAAYGYTF
many	NA	TRBJ2-5	TRBV20-1	TGCAGTGCTAGGCTGATAAGCCAAGAGACCCAGTACTTC	CSARLISQETQYF
many	NA	TRBJ1-1	TRBV6-4	TGTGCCAGCAGTGCCCGAGATCGGGGAGGGGAGAAAGCTTTCTTT	CASSARDRGGEKAFF
NA	NA	TRBJ2-7	TRBV6-1	TGTGCCAGCAGTAGCCGGGACAACTCCTACGAGCAGTACTTC	CASSSRDNSYEQYF
NA	NA	TRBJ2-7	TRBV6-5	TGTGCCAGCAGTTATTCAGGGGCAGGTTACGAGCAGTACTTC	CASSYSGAGYEQYF
many	NA	TRBJ1-1	TRBV30	TGTGCCTGGAGTATTGGGACGGTGAACACTGAAGCTTTCTTT	CAWSIGTVNTEAFF
many	TRBD2	TRBJ2-7	TRBV7-3	TGTGCCAGCAGCCCCCAGGGACTAGCGGGAGCCCACGAGCAGTACTTC	CASSPQGLAGAHEQYF
many	NA	TRBJ2-2	TRBV7-6	TGTGCCAGCAGCTTAGCGAGTCAAGGGAGTTCGGACGGGGAGCTGTTTTTT	CASSLASQGSSDGELFF
many	NA	TRBJ1-1	TRBV7-2	TGTGCCAGCAGCCCAGGCCAGGCCCCGAACACTGAAGCTTTCTTT	CASSPGQAPNTEAFF
many	NA	TRBJ2-7	TRBV5-1	TGCGCCAGCAGCTTGAGGCAGGGAGAGCGGGAGCAGTACTTC	CASSLRQGEREQYF
many	NA	TRBJ1-6	TRBV12-3/TRBV12-4	TGTGCCAGCAGTCAACAAGATTCACCCCTCCACTTT	CASSQQDSPLHF
many	NA	TRBJ2-5	TRBV7-9	TGTGCCAGCAGCTCCGTGGACGGTCAAGAGACCCAGTACTTC	CASSSVDGQETQYF
many	NA	TRBJ1-3	TRBV12-3/TRBV12-4	TGTGCCAGCGAGTCTGGAAACACCATATATTTT	CASESGNTIYF
many	NA	TRBJ2-3	TRBV7-3	TGTGCCAGGAATACGCAGTATTTT	CARNTQYF
many	TRBD1	TRBJ1-1	TRBV19	TGTGCCAGTAGTATCGGACAGGGACACACTGAAGCTTTCTTT	CASSIGQGHTEAFF
many	NA	TRBJ2-2	TRBV5-1	TGCGCCAGCACCCCGAGGACCAGTGCCGGGGAGCTGTTTTTT	CASTPRTSAGELFF
many	NA	TRBJ2-7	TRBV12-3/TRBV12-4	TGTGCCAGCAGCCAAGGGCTCGAGCAGTACTTC	CASSQGLEQYF
many	TRBD1	TRBJ1-2	TRBV6-1	TGTGCCAGCAGCCAAGAAACAGGGGCGCGTGGCTACACCTTC	CASSQETGARGYTF
NA	TRBD2	TRBJ2-7	TRBV11-1	TGTGCCAGCAGCTTAGTTCCTAGCGGTAGCTCCTACGAGCAGTACTTC	CASSLVPSGSSYEQYF
many	NA	TRBJ1-6	TRBV7-3	TGTGCCAGCAGCTTTGCGAAAGATTCACCCCTCCACTTT	CASSFAKDSPLHF
many	NA	TRBJ2-5	TRBV6-2/TRBV6-3	TGTGCCAGCAGGCCGGACATTGAGACCCAGTACTTC	CASRPDIETQYF
many	NA	TRBJ1-1	TRBV11-2	TGTGCCAGCAGCTTAGGCAGGGCGAGGAGAATTAACACTGAAGCTTTCTTT	CASSLGRARRINTEAFF
many	NA	TRBJ2-7	TRBV20-1	TGCAGTGCTAGTGAATACGAGCAGTACTTC	CSASEYEQYF
many	TRBD1	TRBJ2-7	TRBV13	TGTGCCAGCAGCCACGGGGACAGGGATTATTCCTACGAGCAGTACTTC	CASSHGDRDYSYEQYF
few	NA	TRBJ2-7	TRBV5-1	TGCGCCAGCAGCCAGATCATGGGCGAGCAGTACTTC	CASSQIMGEQYF
few	NA	TRBJ2-7	TRBV7-2	TGTGCCAGCAGCTTTACTCGGCGGGACTACGAGCAGTACTTC	CASSFTRRDYEQYF
many	NA	TRBJ1-3	TRBV30	TGTGCCTCTCCAGGGTTCCCTGGAAACACCATATATTTT	CASPGFPGNTIYF
many	NA	TRBJ1-6	TRBV28	TGTGCCAGCAGTTTATCGTCGGACGGCGATAATTCACCCCTCCACTTT	CASSLSSDGDNSPLHF
many	NA	TRBJ1-1	TRBV7-2	TGTGCCAGCAGCACCCGGACTGCGAACACTGAAGCTTTCTTT	CASSTRTANTEAFF
many	NA	TRBJ2-6	TRBV19	TGTGCCAGTAGTGAACAGGGCATCTCTGGGGCCAACGTCCTGACTTTC	CASSEQGISGANVLTF
many	NA	TRBJ1-2	TRBV30	TGTGCCTGGGCAAGGGAGGCTCGCGGCTACACCTTC	CAWAREARGYTF
many	TRBD1	TRBJ1-3	TRBV6-5	TGTGCCAGCAGATCAAGAAAAGGACAGGCGGACTCTGGAAACACCATATATTTT	CASRSRKGQADSGNTIYF
many	TRBD1	TRBJ2-7	TRBV9	TGTGCCTCCGGGACAGGGGATTTCTACGAGCAGTACTTC	CASGTGDFYEQYF
many	NA	TRBJ2-6	TRBV6-2/TRBV6-3	TGTGCCAGCAACTATCCAAGCTCTGGGGCCAACGTCCTGACTTTC	CASNYPSSGANVLTF
many	NA	TRBJ2-7	TRBV18	TGTGCCAGCTCACCACCGTTGGGGACTTCGGCCTACGAGCAGTACTTC	CASSPPLGTSAYEQYF